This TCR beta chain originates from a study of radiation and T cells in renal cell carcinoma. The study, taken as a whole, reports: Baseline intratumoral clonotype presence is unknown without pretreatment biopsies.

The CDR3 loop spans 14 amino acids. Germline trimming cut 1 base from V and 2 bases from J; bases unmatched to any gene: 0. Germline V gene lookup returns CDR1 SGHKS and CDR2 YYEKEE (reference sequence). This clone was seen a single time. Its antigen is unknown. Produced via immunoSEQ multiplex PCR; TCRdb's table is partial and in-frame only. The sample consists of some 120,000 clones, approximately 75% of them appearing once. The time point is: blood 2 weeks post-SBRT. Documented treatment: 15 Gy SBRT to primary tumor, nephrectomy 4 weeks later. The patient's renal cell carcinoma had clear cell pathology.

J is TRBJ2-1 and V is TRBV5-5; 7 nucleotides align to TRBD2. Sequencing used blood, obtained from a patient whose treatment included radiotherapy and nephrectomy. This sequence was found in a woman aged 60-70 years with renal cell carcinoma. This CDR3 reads CASSLTSAYNEQFF. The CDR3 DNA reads TGTGCCAGCAGCTTGACTAGCGCCTACAATGAGCAGTTCTTC.